The 5 T cell receptor beta chains reported below all come from one sample, sequenced in a study of vaccination and CD4 T cells after COVID-19. Sequence data for DNA of cultured CD4+ T cells were generated by the Oncomine TCR Beta short-read assay. Via MiXCR, TCRdb re-called the PCR reads, giving one row per CDR3 protein. The repertoire holds approximately 7,200 distinct CDR3 sequences, with over 35% as singletons. Treatment noted: approximately 9-day PBMC culture with coronavirus spike peptide pools or control peptides (ViraFEST assay). From the unexposed donor, CD4+ T cells were collected ahead of the COVID-19 pandemic (2011-2018). These TCRs are of unknown antigen specificity. Input material: CD4+ T cells from blood, cultured in vitro. The receptors derive from a human donor in good health.

This clonotype was observed a few times. The rearrangement links TRBV2 to TRBJ1-2; 9 bases line up with TRBD1. Looked up from germline, CDR1 is SNHLY and CDR2 is FYNNEI. V lost 8 bases, J lost 1 base, and 11 bases stayed unmatched. CDR3 length: 16 amino acids. CDR3 DNA sequence: TGTGCCAGCGCCCGCATGAGGACAGGGGATAACTATGGCTACACCTTC. Protein product: CASARMRTGDNYGYTF.

This clonotype has a handful of counts. This chain links TRBV18 with TRBJ1-1; D is unclear. Germline CDR1 is KGHSH and CDR2 is LQKENI. Trimming took 3 bases from V and 1 from J, leaving 15 bases between them. This CDR3 region has 16 residues. The chain's CDR3 is CASSPVAGPRNTEAFF. The DNA of the CDR3 is TGTGCCAGCTCACCCGTGGCAGGACCCAGGAACACTGAAGCTTTCTTT.

This chain uses TRBV27 with TRBJ2-3; 12 nucleotides agree with TRBD1. Germline lookup yields CDR1 MNHEY and CDR2 SMNVEV (reference sequence). Trimming at V came to 3 bases and at J to 1 base, leaving 8 bases not matched to a gene. CDR3 length equals 18 residues. CDR3 amino acids: CASSFLGTGGGGTDTQYF. CDR3 nucleotide sequence: TGTGCCAGCAGTTTTTTGGGGACAGGGGGCGGGGGCACAGATACGCAGTATTTT.

This chain connects TRBV6-1 to TRBJ1-1; 7 positions agree with TRBD1. Germline V gives CDR1 MNHNS, CDR2 SASEGT. The CDR3 is 12 residues long. V dropped 6 bases and J dropped 11; count of bases not matched to a gene: 9. CDR3: CASRSNRGKAFF. The CDR3 nucleotides read TGTGCCAGCAGATCAAACAGGGGAAAGGCTTTCTTT.

CDR3 protein: CASSQGPGQMEGLGDTQYF. CDR3 coding DNA: TGTGCCAGCAGCCAGGGCCCAGGGCAGATGGAAGGGCTGGGAGATACGCAGTATTTT. This chain uses TRBV4-2 with TRBJ2-3, with a possible D match to TRBD1 (5 bases). The V end was cut by 3 bases, the J end by 5 bases, with 27 bases between. The CDR3 has 19 amino acids. The germline CDR1 and CDR2 sequences are LGHNA and YNFKEQ.